This is a list of T cell receptor beta chains from one sample in a study of T cells after yellow fever vaccination. Via MiXCR, TCRdb re-called the 5' RACE reads, giving one row per CDR3 protein. This sample has about 350,000 distinct CDR3 sequences, with 12% found just once. The sample consisted of CD4+ T cells sorted from PBMCs, taken 15 days after the yellow fever booster vaccination. Source of these receptors: a man aged 18 to 29 who received the YFV17D yellow fever vaccine. Each CDR3 is given with its conserved first and last residue. D genes are given only for firm matches.

TRBJ1-6 | NA | TRBV27 | CASSLGGARNSPLHF
TRBJ2-5 | TRBD1 | TRBV24-1 | CATSPGQLVGETQYF
TRBJ2-7 | NA | TRBV6-2/TRBV6-3 | CASSYSRGAEQYF
TRBJ2-5 | NA | TRBV9 | CASSRGQGGETQYF
TRBJ1-6 | NA | TRBV7-2 | CASSLRGFSGSSYNSPLHF
TRBJ2-2 | NA | TRBV7-8 | CASTFPRLLANTGELFF
TRBJ1-5 | TRBD1 | TRBV6-5 | CASSLGRGAGNQPQHF
TRBJ2-3 | NA | TRBV12-3/TRBV12-4 | CASSVVVGNTDTQYF
TRBJ2-3 | TRBD2 | TRBV5-1 | CASSGGTSGFTDTQYF
TRBJ1-4 | NA | TRBV29-1 | CSAFLGGAREKLIF
TRBJ2-2 | TRBD1 | TRBV5-6 | CASSDSGTGFATGELFF
TRBJ2-2 | TRBD2 | TRBV27 | CASSLRGAGELFF
TRBJ1-1 | NA | TRBV7-9 | CASSSVPGTEAFF
TRBJ2-3 | NA | TRBV7-2 | CASSSITTDTQYF
TRBJ1-2 | TRBD1 | TRBV11-2 | CASSPADRVGYGYTF